This T cell receptor beta chain stems from a study of PD-1 blockade in mismatch repair-deficient tumors. Looking at the study overall: Patients had about a dozen mismatch repair-deficient cancer types, all previously treated and progressing. Study observations and caveats: Tumor-resident clones, often absent from pretreatment blood, expanded after pembrolizumab and then contracted.

As to this clone: Its antigen is as yet unknown.

The table came from immunoSEQ multiplex PCR; TCRdb's copy has only in-frame clones and leaves some out. The sample has around 68,000 clones; almost 80% are singletons. The sequencing used peripheral blood, collected 2 weeks after starting pembrolizumab. The TCR originated in an adult with mismatch repair-deficient cancer.

The CDR3 DNA is TGTGCCAGCAGGCCCCAGGGCGGAGCTGAGCAGTTCTTC. It is translated as CASRPQGGAEQFF. V usage is TRBV7-3 and J usage is TRBJ2-1, with a tentative D call TRBD1 (5 bases). Per the germline V gene, CDR1 is SGHTA and CDR2 is FQGTGA. V was trimmed by 6 bases and J by 9 bases, leaving 15 bases between them. The CDR3 contains 13 residues. The variable domain in full, completed from reference TRBV7-3 and TRBJ2-1, reads GAGVSQTPSNKVTEKGKYVELRCDPISGHTALYWYRQSLGQGPEFLIYFQGTGAADDSGLPNDRFFAVRPEGSVSTLKIQRTERGDSAVYLCASRPQGGAEQFFGPGTRLTVL.